This is a list of T cell receptor beta chains from one sample in a study of T cell changes during pregnancy in multiple sclerosis. Here immunoSEQ multiplex PCR was the method, and the copy in TCRdb shows in-frame clones only, minus some. The sample carries around 31,000 clones, almost 90% recorded once. This specimen was CD4+ T cells from peripheral blood mononuclear cells, taken in the third trimester of pregnancy. The origin of the receptors is a female donor in good health, enrolled as a control in a pregnancy study. Both conserved end residues are part of each CDR3. Fields, in order: clone size, J gene, V gene, D gene, CDR3 protein, CDR3 DNA. D genes are given only for firm matches. Part of the rows lack a size; the others show once, few, many or a class for expanded clones.

abundance: NA
j_gene: TRBJ2-3
v_gene: TRBV5-1
d_gene: TRBD2
CDR3aa: CASSFSGSTDTQYF
CDR3nt: TGCGCCAGCAGCTTTAGCGGGAGCACAGATACGCAGTATTTT

abundance: once
j_gene: TRBJ1-2
v_gene: TRBV7-9
d_gene: TRBD1
CDR3aa: CASSLQGADLDGYTF
CDR3nt: TGTGCCAGCAGCTTACAGGGGGCGGATTTGGATGGCTACACCTTC

abundance: NA
j_gene: TRBJ1-4
v_gene: TRBV11-3
d_gene: NA
CDR3aa: CASSLDRRASTTNEKLFF
CDR3nt: TGTGCCAGCAGCTTGGACAGAAGAGCATCTACAACTAATGAAAAACTGTTTTTT

abundance: NA
j_gene: TRBJ2-3
v_gene: TRBV12-5
d_gene: TRBD2
CDR3aa: CASGLLSGRATDTQYF
CDR3nt: TGTGCTAGTGGTTTGTTAAGCGGGAGGGCAACAGATACGCAGTATTTT

abundance: NA
j_gene: TRBJ2-5
v_gene: TRBV19
d_gene: TRBD1
CDR3aa: CASSRQGAPETQYF
CDR3nt: TGTGCCAGTAGTCGCCAGGGGGCCCCAGAGACCCAGTACTTC

abundance: NA
j_gene: TRBJ1-2
v_gene: TRBV5-1
d_gene: NA
CDR3aa: CASSLPGEGYGYTF
CDR3nt: TGCGCCAGCAGCCTTCCGGGGGAAGGCTATGGCTACACCTTC

abundance: NA
j_gene: TRBJ2-6
v_gene: TRBV10-3
d_gene: NA
CDR3aa: CAIRDSAGANVLTF
CDR3nt: TGTGCCATCAGGGACAGTGCCGGGGCCAACGTCCTGACTTTC

abundance: NA
j_gene: TRBJ1-6
v_gene: TRBV5-6
d_gene: NA
CDR3aa: CASSRSELPLHF
CDR3nt: TGTGCCAGCAGCCGATCTGAGTTACCCCTCCACTTT

abundance: NA
j_gene: TRBJ1-1
v_gene: TRBV7-2
d_gene: NA
CDR3aa: CASSPGHGNTEAFF
CDR3nt: TGTGCCAGCAGCCCCGGACACGGGAACACTGAAGCTTTCTTT

abundance: NA
j_gene: TRBJ2-1
v_gene: TRBV18
d_gene: TRBD1
CDR3aa: CASSLDRGSDNEQFF
CDR3nt: TGTGCCAGCTCACTAGACAGGGGAAGTGACAATGAGCAGTTCTTC

abundance: NA
j_gene: TRBJ1-1
v_gene: TRBV27
d_gene: TRBD1
CDR3aa: CASRYAWGQGDTEAFF
CDR3nt: TGTGCCAGCAGGTATGCGTGGGGACAGGGAGACACTGAAGCTTTCTTT

abundance: few
j_gene: TRBJ1-2
v_gene: TRBV20-1
d_gene: TRBD1
CDR3aa: CSSQGQGPF
CDR3nt: TGCAGTTCCCAGGGACAGGGGCCCTTC

abundance: NA
j_gene: TRBJ2-5
v_gene: TRBV6-1
d_gene: NA
CDR3aa: CASSTKETQYF
CDR3nt: TGTGCCAGCAGCACTAAAGAGACCCAGTACTTC

abundance: once
j_gene: TRBJ2-5
v_gene: TRBV19
d_gene: NA
CDR3aa: CASSRGGAQETQYF
CDR3nt: TGTGCCAGTAGCAGAGGGGGGGCCCAAGAGACCCAGTACTTC

abundance: NA
j_gene: TRBJ2-5
v_gene: TRBV16
d_gene: NA
CDR3aa: CASSQSGASQETQYF
CDR3nt: TGTGCCAGCAGCCAATCGGGGGCAAGCCAAGAGACCCAGTACTTC

abundance: NA
j_gene: TRBJ2-5
v_gene: TRBV2
d_gene: NA
CDR3aa: CASSEPHPGMETQYF
CDR3nt: TGTGCCAGCAGTGAACCCCACCCAGGGATGGAGACCCAGTACTTC

abundance: NA
j_gene: TRBJ2-2
v_gene: TRBV10-3
d_gene: TRBD2
CDR3aa: CAISGLAETGELFF
CDR3nt: TGTGCCATCAGTGGACTAGCGGAGACCGGGGAGCTGTTTTTT

abundance: NA
j_gene: TRBJ1-5
v_gene: TRBV15
d_gene: NA
CDR3aa: CATSRVGAYDQPQHF
CDR3nt: TGTGCCACCAGCAGAGTGGGGGCATATGATCAGCCCCAGCATTTT

abundance: NA
j_gene: TRBJ2-7
v_gene: TRBV6-5
d_gene: TRBD1
CDR3aa: CASSGTGVEQYF
CDR3nt: TGTGCCAGCAGCGGGACAGGGGTCGAGCAGTACTTC

abundance: NA
j_gene: TRBJ2-7
v_gene: TRBV10-3
d_gene: TRBD2
CDR3aa: CAISEGLAGAYEQYF
CDR3nt: TGTGCCATCAGTGAGGGACTAGCGGGAGCCTACGAGCAGTACTTC

abundance: NA
j_gene: TRBJ2-5
v_gene: TRBV11-3
d_gene: TRBD2
CDR3aa: CASSFQSSGGSETQYF
CDR3nt: TGTGCCAGCAGCTTCCAATCTAGCGGGGGCTCAGAGACCCAGTACTTC

abundance: NA
j_gene: TRBJ1-1
v_gene: TRBV4-2
d_gene: NA
CDR3aa: CASSQDAGKNTEAFF
CDR3nt: TGTGCCAGCAGCCAAGATGCGGGCAAGAACACTGAAGCTTTCTTT

abundance: NA
j_gene: TRBJ2-6
v_gene: TRBV11-3
d_gene: NA
CDR3aa: CASSLSGPGANVLTF
CDR3nt: TGTGCCAGCAGCTTAAGCGGCCCCGGGGCCAACGTCCTGACTTTC

abundance: few
j_gene: TRBJ2-4
v_gene: TRBV27
d_gene: TRBD1
CDR3aa: CASSPRGQNIQYF
CDR3nt: TGTGCCAGCAGCCCGAGGGGGCAAAACATTCAGTACTTC

abundance: NA
j_gene: TRBJ2-3
v_gene: TRBV18
d_gene: TRBD1
CDR3aa: CASSPLDRVFVTDTQYF
CDR3nt: TGTGCCAGCTCACCACTTGACAGGGTCTTCGTCACAGATACGCAGTATTTT

abundance: NA
j_gene: TRBJ1-4
v_gene: TRBV10-3
d_gene: TRBD1
CDR3aa: CAISDAPGQAERNEKLFF
CDR3nt: TGTGCCATCAGTGACGCTCCGGGACAGGCCGAAAGAAATGAAAAACTGTTTTTT

abundance: NA
j_gene: TRBJ2-3
v_gene: TRBV7-2
d_gene: NA
CDR3aa: CASQGGGTQYF
CDR3nt: TGTGCCAGCCAAGGGGGGGGTACGCAGTATTTT

abundance: NA
j_gene: TRBJ2-1
v_gene: TRBV7-9
d_gene: TRBD2
CDR3aa: CASSYTSGDKNNEQFF
CDR3nt: TGTGCCAGCAGTTACACTAGCGGGGACAAAAACAATGAGCAGTTCTTC

abundance: NA
j_gene: TRBJ1-3
v_gene: TRBV6-5
d_gene: NA
CDR3aa: CASRDTGTNGNTIYF
CDR3nt: TGTGCCAGCAGAGATACCGGGACAAACGGAAACACCATATATTTT

abundance: NA
j_gene: TRBJ2-7
v_gene: TRBV19
d_gene: TRBD2
CDR3aa: CASGSPEQYF
CDR3nt: TGTGCAAGCGGGAGTCCCGAGCAGTACTTC

abundance: NA
j_gene: TRBJ2-2
v_gene: TRBV18
d_gene: NA
CDR3aa: CASSPGANTGELFF
CDR3nt: TGTGCCAGCTCACCAGGAGCGAACACCGGGGAGCTGTTTTTT